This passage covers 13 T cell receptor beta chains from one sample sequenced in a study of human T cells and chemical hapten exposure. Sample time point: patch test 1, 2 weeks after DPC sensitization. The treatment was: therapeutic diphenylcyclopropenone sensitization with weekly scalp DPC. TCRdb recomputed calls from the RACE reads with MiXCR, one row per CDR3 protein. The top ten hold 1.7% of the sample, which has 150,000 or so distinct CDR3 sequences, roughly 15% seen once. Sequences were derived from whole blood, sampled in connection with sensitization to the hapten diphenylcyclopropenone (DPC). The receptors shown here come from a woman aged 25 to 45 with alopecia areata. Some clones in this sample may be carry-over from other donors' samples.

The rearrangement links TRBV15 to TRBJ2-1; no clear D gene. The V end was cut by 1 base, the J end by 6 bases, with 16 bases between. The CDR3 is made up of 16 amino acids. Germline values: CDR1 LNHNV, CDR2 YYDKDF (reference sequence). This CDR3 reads CATSRAGSRNTNEQFF. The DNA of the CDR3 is TGTGCCACCAGCAGAGCAGGCTCTCGTAACACCAATGAGCAGTTCTTC.

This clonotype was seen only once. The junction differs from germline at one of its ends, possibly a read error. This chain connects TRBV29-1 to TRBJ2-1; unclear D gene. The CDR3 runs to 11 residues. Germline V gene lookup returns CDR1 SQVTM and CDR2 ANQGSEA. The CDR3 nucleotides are TGCAGCGTTGACAACTACAATGAGCAGTTTTTC. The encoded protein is CSVDNYNEQFF.

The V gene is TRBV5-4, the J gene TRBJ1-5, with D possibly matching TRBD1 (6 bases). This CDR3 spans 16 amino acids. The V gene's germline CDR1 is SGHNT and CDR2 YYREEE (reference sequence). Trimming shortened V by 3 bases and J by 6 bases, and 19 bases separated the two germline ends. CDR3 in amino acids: CASSSWPGESGQPQHF. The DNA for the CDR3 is TGTGCCAGCAGCTCCTGGCCAGGGGAATCGGGTCAGCCCCAGCATTTT.

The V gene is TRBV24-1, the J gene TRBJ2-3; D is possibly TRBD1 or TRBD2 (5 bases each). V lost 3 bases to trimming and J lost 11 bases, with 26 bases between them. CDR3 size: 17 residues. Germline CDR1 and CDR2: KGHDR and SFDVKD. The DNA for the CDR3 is TGTGCCACCAGTGATCCCGGAAAGTCTCCAACTGGGGGAGAGCAGTATTTT. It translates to CATSDPGKSPTGGEQYF.

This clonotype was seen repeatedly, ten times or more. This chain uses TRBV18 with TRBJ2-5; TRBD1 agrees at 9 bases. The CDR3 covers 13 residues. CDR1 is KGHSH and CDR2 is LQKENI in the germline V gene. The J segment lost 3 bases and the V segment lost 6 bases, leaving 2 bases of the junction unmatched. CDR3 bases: TGTGCCAGCTCGGGACAGGGAAAAGAGACCCAGTACTTC. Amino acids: CASSGQGKETQYF.

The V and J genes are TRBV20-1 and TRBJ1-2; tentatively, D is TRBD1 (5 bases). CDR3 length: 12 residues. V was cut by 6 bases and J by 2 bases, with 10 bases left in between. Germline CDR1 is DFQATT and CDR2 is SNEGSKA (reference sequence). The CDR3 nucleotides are TGCAGTGCCCCGACAGACAACTATGGCTACACCTTC. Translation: CSAPTDNYGYTF.

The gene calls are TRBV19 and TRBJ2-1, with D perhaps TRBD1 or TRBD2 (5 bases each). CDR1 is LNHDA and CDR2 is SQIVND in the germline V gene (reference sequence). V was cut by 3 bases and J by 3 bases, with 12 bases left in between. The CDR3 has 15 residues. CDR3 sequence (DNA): TGTGCCAGTAGTATTGAGGGGATTCTCTACAATGAGCAGTTCTTC. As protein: CASSIEGILYNEQFF.

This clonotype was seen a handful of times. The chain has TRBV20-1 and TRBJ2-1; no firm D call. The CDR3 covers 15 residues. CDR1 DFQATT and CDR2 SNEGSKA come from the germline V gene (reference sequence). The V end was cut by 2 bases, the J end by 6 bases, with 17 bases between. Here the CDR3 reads CSARTLGGGPNEQFF. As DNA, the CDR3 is TGCAGTGCTAGAACCTTAGGCGGCGGCCCCAATGAGCAGTTCTTC.

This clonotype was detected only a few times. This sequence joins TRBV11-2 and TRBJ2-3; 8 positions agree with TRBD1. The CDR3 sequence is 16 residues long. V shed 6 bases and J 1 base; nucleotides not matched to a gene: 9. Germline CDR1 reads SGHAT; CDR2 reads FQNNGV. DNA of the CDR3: TGTGCCAGCAGGCCGGGGCAGGGGGCTGGCACAGATACGCAGTATTTT. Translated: CASRPGQGAGTDTQYF.

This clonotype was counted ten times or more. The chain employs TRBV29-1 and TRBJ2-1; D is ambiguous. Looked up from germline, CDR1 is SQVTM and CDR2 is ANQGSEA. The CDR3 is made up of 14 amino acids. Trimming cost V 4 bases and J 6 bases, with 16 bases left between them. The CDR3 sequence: CSVGRTDLINEQFF. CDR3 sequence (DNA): TGCAGCGTTGGTAGGACGGACCTCATCAATGAGCAGTTCTTC.

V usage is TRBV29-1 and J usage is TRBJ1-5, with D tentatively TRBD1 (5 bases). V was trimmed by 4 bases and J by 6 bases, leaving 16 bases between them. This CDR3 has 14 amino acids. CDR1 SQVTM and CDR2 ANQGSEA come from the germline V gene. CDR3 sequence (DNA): TGCAGCGTTGCATGGCAGGGTGTTGGTCAGCCCCAGCATTTT. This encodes CSVAWQGVGQPQHF. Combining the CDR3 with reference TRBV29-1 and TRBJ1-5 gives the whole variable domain SAVISQKPSRDICQRGTSLTIQCQVDSQVTMMFWYRQQPGQSLTLIATANQGSEATYESGFVIDKFPISRPNLTFSTLTVSNMSPEDSSIYLCSVAWQGVGQPQHFGDGTRLSIL.

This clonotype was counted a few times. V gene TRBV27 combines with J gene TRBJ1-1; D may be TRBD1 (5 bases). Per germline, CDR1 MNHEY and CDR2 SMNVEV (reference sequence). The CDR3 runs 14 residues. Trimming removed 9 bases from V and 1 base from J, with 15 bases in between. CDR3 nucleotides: TGTGCCAGTAGGGCAGGGTGGGAGAACACTGAAGCTTTCTTT. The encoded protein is CASRAGWENTEAFF.

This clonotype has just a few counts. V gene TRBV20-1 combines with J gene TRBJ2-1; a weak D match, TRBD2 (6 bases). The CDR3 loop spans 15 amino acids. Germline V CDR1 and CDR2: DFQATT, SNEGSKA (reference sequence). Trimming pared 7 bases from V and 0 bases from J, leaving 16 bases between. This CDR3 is CSVLGGTGSYNEQFF. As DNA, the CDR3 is TGCAGTGTCCTAGGAGGGACGGGCTCCTACAATGAGCAGTTCTTC.